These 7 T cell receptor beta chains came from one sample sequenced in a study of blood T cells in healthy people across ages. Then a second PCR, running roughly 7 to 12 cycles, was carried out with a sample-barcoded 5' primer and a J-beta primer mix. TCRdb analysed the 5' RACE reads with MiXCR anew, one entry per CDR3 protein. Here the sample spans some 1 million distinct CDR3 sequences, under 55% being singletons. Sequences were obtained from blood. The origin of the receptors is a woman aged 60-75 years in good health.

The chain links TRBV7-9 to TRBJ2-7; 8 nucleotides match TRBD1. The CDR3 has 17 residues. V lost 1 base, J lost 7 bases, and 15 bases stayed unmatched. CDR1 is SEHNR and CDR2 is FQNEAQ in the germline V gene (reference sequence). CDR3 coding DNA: TGTGCCAGCAGCTTAGTAAGTTTTGCAGGGGGCGCCTCGGAGCAGTACTTC. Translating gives CASSLVSFAGGASEQYF.

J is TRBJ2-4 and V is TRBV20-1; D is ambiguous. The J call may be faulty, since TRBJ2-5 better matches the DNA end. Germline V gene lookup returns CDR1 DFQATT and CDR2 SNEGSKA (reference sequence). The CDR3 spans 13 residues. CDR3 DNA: TGCAGTGCTAGCGTCCTAGTGAGGGAGACCCAGTACTTC. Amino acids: CSASVLVRETQYF.

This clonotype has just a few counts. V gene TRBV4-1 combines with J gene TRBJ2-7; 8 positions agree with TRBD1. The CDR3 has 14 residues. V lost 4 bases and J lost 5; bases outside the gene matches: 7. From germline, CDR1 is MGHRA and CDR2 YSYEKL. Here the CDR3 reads CASSPGQGIHEQYF. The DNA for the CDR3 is TGCGCCAGCAGCCCAGGACAGGGAATCCACGAGCAGTACTTC.

CDR3 nucleotide sequence: TGTGCCAGCACCGTTCCGCTTGAGGGCTACACCTTC. As protein: CASTVPLEGYTF. This chain links TRBV7-9 with TRBJ1-2; D unresolved. The CDR3 length is 12 residues. V dropped 7 bases and J dropped 8 bases, with 14 bases sitting between them. CDR1 and CDR2 from the germline V gene are SEHNR and FQNEAQ (reference sequence). The whole variable domain, remainder taken from reference TRBV7-9 and TRBJ1-2, is DTGVSQNPRHKITKRGQNVTFRCDPISEHNRLYWYRQTLGQGPEFLTYFQNEAQLEKSRLLSDRFSAERPKGSFSTLEIQRTEQGDSAMYLCASTVPLEGYTFGSGTRLTVV.

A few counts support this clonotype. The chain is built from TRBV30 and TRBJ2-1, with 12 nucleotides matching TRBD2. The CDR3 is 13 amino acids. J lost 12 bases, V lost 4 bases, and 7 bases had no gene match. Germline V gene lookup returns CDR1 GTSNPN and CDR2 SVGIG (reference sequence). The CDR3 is CAWMLAGGRGQFF. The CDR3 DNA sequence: TGTGCCTGGATGCTAGCGGGAGGGCGCGGGCAGTTCTTC. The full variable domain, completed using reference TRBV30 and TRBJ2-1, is SQTIHQWPATLVQPVGSPLSLECTVEGTSNPNLYWYRQAAGRGLQLLFYSVGIGQISSEVPQNLSASRPQDRQFILSSKKLLLSDSGFYLCAWMLAGGRGQFFGPGTRLTVL.

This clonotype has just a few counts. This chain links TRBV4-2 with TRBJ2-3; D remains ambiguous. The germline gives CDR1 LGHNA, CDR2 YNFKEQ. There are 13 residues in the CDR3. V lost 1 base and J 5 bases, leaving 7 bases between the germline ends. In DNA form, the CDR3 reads TGTGCCAGCAGCCAAGTTAGTAGAGATACGCAGTATTTT. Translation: CASSQVSRDTQYF.

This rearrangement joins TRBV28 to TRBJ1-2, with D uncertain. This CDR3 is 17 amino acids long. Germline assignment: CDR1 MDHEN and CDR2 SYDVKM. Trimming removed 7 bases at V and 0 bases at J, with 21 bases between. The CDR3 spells CASNVRAAPQANYGYTF. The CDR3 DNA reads TGTGCCAGCAATGTACGCGCAGCGCCCCAAGCTAACTATGGCTACACCTTC.